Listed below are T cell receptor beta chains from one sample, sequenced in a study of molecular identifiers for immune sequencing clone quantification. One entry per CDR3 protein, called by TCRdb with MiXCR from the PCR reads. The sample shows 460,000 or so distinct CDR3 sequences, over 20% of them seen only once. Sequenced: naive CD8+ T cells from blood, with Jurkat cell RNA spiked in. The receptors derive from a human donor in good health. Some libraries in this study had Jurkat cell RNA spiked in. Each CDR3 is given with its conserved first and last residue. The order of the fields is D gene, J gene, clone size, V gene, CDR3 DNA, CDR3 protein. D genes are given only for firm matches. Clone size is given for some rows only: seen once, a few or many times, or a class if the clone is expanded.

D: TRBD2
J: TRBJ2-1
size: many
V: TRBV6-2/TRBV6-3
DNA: TGTGCCAGCAGTTACTTGAGCGGGAGGTTCGGGGAGCAGTTCTTC
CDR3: CASSYLSGRFGEQFF

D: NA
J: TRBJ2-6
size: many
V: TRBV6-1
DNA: TGTGCCAGCAGCGAGGCCTTTGGGGCCAACGTCCTGACTTTC
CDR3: CASSEAFGANVLTF

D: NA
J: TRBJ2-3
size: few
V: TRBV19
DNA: TGTGCCAGTAGTAGTATAGCTGCGTTCACAGATACGCAGTATTTT
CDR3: CASSSIAAFTDTQYF

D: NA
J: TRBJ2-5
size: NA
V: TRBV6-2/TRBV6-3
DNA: TGTGCCAGCACTGAGGGTTCATCCAGTTACATAAAGTACTTC
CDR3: CASTEGSSSYIKYF

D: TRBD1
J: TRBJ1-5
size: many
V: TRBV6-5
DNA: TGTGCCAGCAGCCCGGGACAGCTAAATCAGCCCCAGCATTTT
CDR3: CASSPGQLNQPQHF

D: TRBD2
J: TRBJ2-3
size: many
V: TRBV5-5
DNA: TGTGCCAGCAGCTTGGCTACTAGCGGGGGGGCCCTCGCAGATACGCAGTATTTT
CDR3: CASSLATSGGALADTQYF

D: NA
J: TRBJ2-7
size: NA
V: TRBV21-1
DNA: TGTGCCAGCAGCAACGGGCAGATCGTGGGGGAGCAGTACTTC
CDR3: CASSNGQIVGEQYF

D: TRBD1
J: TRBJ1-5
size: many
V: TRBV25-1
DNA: TGTGCCAGCAGTCCGGGACAGGGTCTGCAGCCCCAGCATTTT
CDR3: CASSPGQGLQPQHF

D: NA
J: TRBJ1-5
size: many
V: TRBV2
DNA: TGTGCCAGCGAAGGCAGAGAGAATCAGCCCCAGCATTTT
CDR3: CASEGRENQPQHF

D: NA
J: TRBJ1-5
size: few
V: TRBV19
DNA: TGTGCCAGTAGTATATTGTCCCAGGGTCAGCCCCAGCATTTT
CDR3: CASSILSQGQPQHF